The subject of this entry is one T cell receptor (beta chain). Antigen specificity is unknown. This sample is drawn from a study of cytomegalovirus exposure and HLA in healthy donors. Study results and caveats: Presence/absence analyses treated sequencing depth as roughly uniform across donors.

60 Vbeta and 13 Jbeta primers were used in PCR. Profiled with immunoSEQ multiplex PCR; TCRdb holds only in-frame clones, not every one. The data hold roughly 130,000 clones, with roughly four fifths observed a single time. Trimming took off 7 bases at V and 4 bases at J, with 13 bases between the two ends. This CDR3 comprises 13 residues. CDR1 and CDR2 from the germline V gene are KGHSH and LQKENI. The sequence derives from a woman between 50 and 59 years old in good health and CMV-seropositive. The J gene is TRBJ1-1, the V gene TRBV18; D is undetermined. Sequenced sample: PBMCs. CDR3: CASLREKSTEAFF. CDR3 DNA: TGTGCCAGCTTGCGGGAAAAGAGCACTGAAGCTTTCTTT.